A selection of T cell receptor beta chains follows, all from one sample in a study of technical replicates of blood from a handful of donors. Only in-frame clones appear in the TCRdb table, and some are missing; sequencing was by immunoSEQ multiplex PCR. This table has about 83,000 clones, approximately 90% appearing once. The sequenced sample consisted of T cells isolated from PBMCs. All receptors come from a human donor in good health. Both conserved end residues are part of each CDR3. A D gene is named only where the DNA matches it firmly. Size tells how often a clone was seen (once, few, many) or the class of an expanded clone, and some rows leave it out.

>TRBV5-1|TRBJ2-1|.|TRBD1
CASSGQGPYNEQFF
TGCGCCAGCAGCGGACAGGGCCCTTACAATGAGCAGTTCTTC
>TRBV10-1|TRBJ2-1|.|TRBD2
CASSEVKGLAGSREQFF
TGCGCCAGCAGTGAGGTTAAGGGGCTAGCGGGAAGTCGGGAGCAGTTCTTC
>TRBV29-1|TRBJ2-2|.|TRBD1
CSVVRQGAYTGELFF
TGCAGCGTCGTCCGACAGGGGGCGTACACCGGGGAGCTGTTTTTT
>TRBV5-1|TRBJ2-3|.|.
CASSLGGGSTDTQYF
TGCGCCAGCAGCTTAGGCGGGGGCAGCACAGATACGCAGTATTTT
>TRBV11-2|TRBJ1-2|.|.
CASSLDAGRYYGYTF
TGTGCCAGCAGCTTAGATGCCGGGAGATACTATGGCTACACCTTC
>TRBV5-6|TRBJ2-1|.|TRBD2
CASSLGLSGDNEQFF
TGTGCCAGCAGCTTGGGTCTTAGCGGGGACAATGAGCAGTTCTTC
>TRBV12-5|TRBJ2-2|once|TRBD2
CASGFYRGLEESGELFF
TGTGCTAGTGGTTTCTACCGGGGACTAGAGGAATCCGGGGAGCTGTTTTTT
>TRBV7-8|TRBJ1-4|.|.
CASSLVGGLNEKLFF
TGTGCCAGCAGCTTAGTAGGCGGACTTAATGAAAAACTGTTTTTT
>TRBV27|TRBJ1-1|.|.
CARRRALGEAFF
TGTGCCAGGCGCAGGGCCCTCGGTGAAGCTTTCTTT
>TRBV28|TRBJ1-3|.|.
CASSIRGGSGNTIYF
TGTGCCAGCAGTATTAGGGGGGGCTCTGGAAACACCATATATTTT
>TRBV14|TRBJ1-2|.|TRBD1
CASSPRTGSFYGYTF
TGTGCCAGCAGCCCACGGACAGGTTCTTTCTATGGCTACACCTTC
>TRBV27|TRBJ2-7|.|.
CASRRDTPAYEQYF
TGTGCCAGCAGACGCGACACACCAGCCTACGAGCAGTACTTC
>TRBV2|TRBJ1-1|.|.
CASSTGGWNTEAFF
TGTGCCAGCAGTACCGGGGGGTGGAACACTGAAGCTTTCTTT
>TRBV14|TRBJ1-1|.|.
CASSPGTPEAFF
TGTGCCAGCAGCCCCGGGACACCTGAAGCTTTCTTT
>TRBV4-1|TRBJ2-7|.|.
CASSHTTQDYEQYF
TGCGCCAGCAGCCACACCACTCAAGACTACGAGCAGTACTTC
>TRBV5-4|TRBJ2-7|.|.
CASSLKQGGSYEQYF
TGTGCCAGCAGCCTGAAACAGGGGGGGTCCTACGAGCAGTACTTC
>TRBV5-1|TRBJ2-7|.|.
CASSLEQSSYEQYF
TGCGCCAGCAGCTTGGAACAGAGCTCCTACGAGCAGTACTTC
>TRBV5-5|TRBJ1-1|.|.
CASSLKRLGGTEAFF
TGTGCCAGCAGCCTCAAAAGGCTTGGCGGCACTGAAGCTTTCTTT
>TRBV27|TRBJ1-2|.|TRBD1
CASKQGAMYNPNYGYTF
TGTGCCAGCAAACAGGGGGCAATGTATAACCCGAACTATGGCTACACCTTC
>TRBV7-9|TRBJ1-1|few|.
CASSFGGISEAFF
TGTGCCAGCAGCTTTGGGGGGATCTCTGAAGCTTTCTTT
>TRBV11-2|TRBJ2-2|.|TRBD2
CASSDRLAGEWTGELFF
TGTGCCAGCAGCGACAGACTAGCGGGAGAGTGGACCGGGGAGCTGTTTTTT
>TRBV27|TRBJ2-6|.|.
CASSSSVPGANVLTF
.
>TRBV10-2|TRBJ2-1|.|TRBD2
CASSEPTLGGRASEQFF
TGCGCCAGCAGTGAGCCTACCCTTGGCGGGAGGGCCAGTGAGCAGTTCTTC
>TRBV4-1|TRBJ2-3|.|TRBD2
CASSQDRGRDVDTDTQYF
TGCGCCAGCAGCCAAGATCGGGGGAGGGACGTAGACACAGATACGCAGTATTTT
>TRBV21-1|TRBJ1-2|.|.
CASSKKQTNYGYTF
TGTGCCAGCAGCAAAAAACAGACTAACTATGGCTACACCTTC